One sample yielded the 24 T cell receptor beta chains listed below, sequenced in a study of T-cell memory formation after mild COVID-19. TCRdb re-called the 5' RACE reads with MiXCR, one entry per CDR3 protein. The data hold a few hundred thousand distinct CDR3 sequences, with roughly a fifth observed a single time. The sample consisted of PBMCs or a T cell subset sorted from them (not recorded which). The receptor set was obtained from a man between 18 and 35 years old who had mild COVID-19 (a few samples of this study predate the infection). Cell type and time point are not known.

J is TRBJ2-6 and V is TRBV27; the D gene could be TRBD1 or TRBD2 (5 bases each). The length of the CDR3 is 17 residues. V gave up 1 base and J gave up 0 bases, with 10 bases separating them. The germline gives CDR1 MNHEY, CDR2 SMNVEV (reference sequence). CDR3 sequence: CASSLLGDDSGANVLTF. CDR3 nucleotide sequence: TGTGCCAGCAGTTTATTGGGGGACGACTCTGGGGCCAACGTCCTGACTTTC.

This clonotype was seen more than once but under ten times. This chain uses TRBV7-9 with TRBJ1-1; D remains ambiguous. Germline V lookup: CDR1 SEHNR, CDR2 FQNEAQ (reference sequence). V was cut by 5 bases and J by 0 bases, with 16 bases left in between. CDR3 length equals 16 residues. In DNA form, the CDR3 reads TGTGCCAGCAGCGACTCGCCCGGACGCATGAACACTGAAGCTTTCTTT. Its protein is CASSDSPGRMNTEAFF.

The chain joins TRBV5-1 to TRBJ1-1; TRBD1 is a possible D gene (6 bases). V was cut by 4 bases and J by 4 bases, with 17 bases left in between. The CDR3 spans 15 residues. Germline V CDR1 and CDR2: SGHRS, YFSETQ. The CDR3 DNA is TGCGCCAGCAGCATTCCTTCGGACAGTCCCACTGAAGCTTTCTTT. It yields the protein CASSIPSDSPTEAFF.

V is TRBV4-3 and J is TRBJ2-3, with 8 bases matching TRBD1. J lost 1 base, V lost 4 bases, and 7 bases had no gene match. From germline, CDR1 is LGHNA and CDR2 YSLEER. This CDR3 contains 16 residues. This CDR3 reads CASSPQDRERTDTQYF. The CDR3 coding sequence is TGCGCCAGCAGCCCCCAGGACAGGGAACGCACAGATACGCAGTATTTT.

The CDR3 here is CARRQKAGMGNYGYTF. DNA for the CDR3: TGCGCCAGAAGGCAGAAGGCGGGAATGGGTAACTATGGCTACACCTTC. The genes are TRBV5-1 and TRBJ1-2; D is unresolved. The germline CDR1 and CDR2 sequences are SGHRS and YFSETQ. Deletions cut 8 bases from V and 1 base from J, with 21 bases between. This CDR3 has 16 amino acids.

This clonotype turned up a few times. V and J are TRBV20-1 and TRBJ2-3, with D tentatively TRBD1 or TRBD2 (5 bases each). The CDR3 totals 15 residues. The ends were cut back, 0 bases at V and 3 bases at J, with 13 bases in the middle. Germline CDR1 and CDR2: DFQATT and SNEGSKA (reference sequence). CDR3 coding DNA: TGCAGTGCTAGAGATTTTGGGGGAATGACAGATACGCAGTATTTT. Protein sequence: CSARDFGGMTDTQYF.

J is TRBJ1-2 and V is TRBV5-6, with 7 bases matching TRBD1. This CDR3 has 14 residues. Germline trimming cut 4 bases from V and 2 bases from J; bases unmatched to any gene: 5. Germline V CDR1 and CDR2: SGHDT, YYEEEE. The CDR3 DNA follows: TGTGCCAGCAGCCCGCTGGACAGGAACTATGGCTACACCTTC. Protein product: CASSPLDRNYGYTF.

The rearrangement uses TRBV9 and TRBJ1-1; D gene ambiguous. The CDR3 sequence is 14 residues long. The V gene's germline CDR1 is SGDLS and CDR2 YYNGEE. Trimming took 0 bases from V and 2 from J, leaving 8 bases between them. CDR3 in amino acids: CASSVGLSNTEAFF. CDR3 in DNA: TGTGCCAGCAGCGTAGGCCTGTCTAACACTGAAGCTTTCTTT.

This rearrangement joins TRBV4-3 to TRBJ2-3; 7 positions agree with TRBD2. Trimming took 1 base from V and 2 from J; bases not matched to a gene: 9. The CDR3 is 17 residues long. Germline CDR1 and CDR2: LGHNA and YSLEER. In nucleotides, the CDR3 is TGCGCCAGCAGCCAAGGGGCTGGCGGGGGACTCACAGATACGCAGTATTTT. Translated, it gives CASSQGAGGGLTDTQYF.

J is TRBJ2-7 and V is TRBV6-5; no clear D gene. V was cut by 0 bases and J by 0 bases, with 6 bases left in between. Germline V gives CDR1 MNHEY, CDR2 SVGAGI. The CDR3 sequence is 14 residues long. CDR3 protein: CASSYSPLSYEQYF. CDR3 nucleotide sequence: TGTGCCAGCAGTTACTCGCCCCTCTCCTACGAGCAGTACTTC.

The V call is TRBV24-1, the J call TRBJ2-1; D is ambiguous. The CDR3 consists of 16 residues. Trimming removed 1 base from V and 10 bases from J, with 19 bases in between. Germline CDR1 is KGHDR and CDR2 is SFDVKD. DNA for the CDR3: TGTGCCACCAGTGATTTAGGATTTGATAGCCCCGCCGAGCAGTTCTTC. Its translation: CATSDLGFDSPAEQFF.

This clonotype was seen a few times. This sequence joins TRBV7-9 and TRBJ2-7; D gene ambiguous. Deletions cut 1 base from V and 3 bases from J, with 4 bases between. CDR3 size: 12 residues. CDR1 and CDR2 from the germline V gene are SEHNR and FQNEAQ (reference sequence). The CDR3 nucleotides read TGTGCCAGCAGCTTAGACTACTACGAGCAGTACGTC. It specifies CASSLDYYEQYV.

This clonotype was seen many times. This chain connects TRBV7-9 to TRBJ2-1; TRBD2 might be the D (6 bases). This CDR3 is built from 14 residues. V lost 1 base to trimming and J lost 11 bases, with 15 bases between them. Germline V gene data show CDR1 as SEHNR and CDR2 as FQNEAQ (reference sequence). The CDR3 loop is CASSLVGTPNQQFF. Here the CDR3 DNA reads TGTGCCAGCAGCTTAGTGGGGACTCCCAACCAGCAGTTCTTC.

This chain links TRBV7-3 with TRBJ2-1; 9 bases fit TRBD1. The germline V gene encodes CDR1 SGHTA and CDR2 FQGTGA. V was clipped by 3 bases and J by 7 bases; unmatched bases: 4. The CDR3 covers 14 residues. The CDR3 sequence is CASSFRDRENEQFF. DNA of the CDR3: TGTGCCAGCAGCTTCCGGGACAGGGAGAATGAGCAGTTCTTC.

V is TRBV27 and J is TRBJ2-3; D possibly corresponds to TRBD1 (6 bases). Between the trimmed V and J ends, which lost 5 bases and 2 bases, there was a span of 11 bases. CDR1 and CDR2 from the germline V gene are MNHEY and SMNVEV (reference sequence). The CDR3 sequence is 14 residues long. As DNA, the CDR3 is TGTGCCAGCAGTCCCGGACAGTTCACAGATACGCAGTATTTT. It specifies CASSPGQFTDTQYF.

This clonotype was counted only a few times. The chain joins TRBV4-3 to TRBJ2-4; the D gene is possibly TRBD1 (5 bases). Germline V gene data show CDR1 as LGHNA and CDR2 as YSLEER. This CDR3 is 15 amino acids long. Trimming shortened V by 2 bases and J by 9 bases, and 17 bases separated the two germline ends. The CDR3 DNA is TGCGCCAGCAGCCAATCAGCCGTTCAGGGTGGCATTCAGTACTTC. It specifies CASSQSAVQGGIQYF.

This clonotype showed up many times. The rearrangement links TRBV12-3 or TRBV12-4 to TRBJ1-3; tentatively, D is TRBD1 (6 bases). Trimming removed 0 bases at V and 1 base at J, with 16 bases between. The length of the CDR3 is 18 residues. CDR3 DNA: TGTGCCAGCAGTTTAGCGCCTGGGGGCGCGGTTTCTGGAAACACCATATATTTT. Encoded protein: CASSLAPGGAVSGNTIYF.

The chain combines TRBV12-3 or TRBV12-4 with TRBJ2-1; 7 bases line up with TRBD2. With V trimmed by 6 bases and J by 9 bases, 5 bases remained unmatched. CDR3 length equals 12 residues. CDR3 nucleotides: TGTGCCAGCAGCGGACTAGGTGTTGAGCAGTTCTTC. It is translated as CASSGLGVEQFF.

The gene calls are TRBV9 and TRBJ2-1; tentative D call: TRBD2 (5 bases). Germline V gene sequence: CDR1 SGDLS, CDR2 YYNGEE. This CDR3 contains 15 residues. V was pared by 0 bases and J by 4 bases, with 11 bases between. The CDR3 sequence is CASSVEGLGYNEQFF. CDR3 DNA: TGTGCCAGCAGCGTAGAAGGACTTGGATACAATGAGCAGTTCTTC.

This clonotype occurred a few times. The chain is built from TRBV5-1 and TRBJ2-6; D is ambiguous. Trimming removed 0 bases at V and 0 bases at J, with 7 bases between. The CDR3 spans 16 residues. Germline assignment: CDR1 SGHRS and CDR2 YFSETQ. In DNA, the CDR3 is TGCGCCAGCAGCTTGGGGGCGATCTCTGGGGCCAACGTCCTGACTTTC. Protein sequence: CASSLGAISGANVLTF. The full variable domain, rest sourced from reference TRBV5-1 and TRBJ2-6, is KAGVTQTPRYLIKTRGQQVTLSCSPISGHRSVSWYQQTPGQGLQFLFEYFSETQRNKGNFPGRFSGRQFSNSRSEMNVSTLELGDSALYLCASSLGAISGANVLTFGAGSRLTVL.

In its sample, this clonotype was seen a few times. V usage is TRBV7-9 and J usage is TRBJ2-5, with D tentatively TRBD2 (6 bases). V gave up 5 bases and J gave up 0 bases, with 13 bases separating them. Germline CDR1 is SEHNR and CDR2 is FQNEAQ (reference sequence). The CDR3 sequence is 15 residues long. The CDR3, as DNA: TGTGCCAGCAGCCTCCGGGGGAGCGACCAAGAGACCCAGTACTTC. Translating gives CASSLRGSDQETQYF.

In nucleotides, the CDR3 is TGTGCCAGCAGCTCTAGTCCAGGGGGCGGCCGGTACCAAGAGACCCAGTACTTC. It yields the protein CASSSSPGGGRYQETQYF. The gene calls are TRBV7-2 and TRBJ2-5, with TRBD1 identical over 8 bases. The CDR3 covers 18 residues. Germline CDR1 reads SGHTA; CDR2 reads FQGNSA. Trimming at V came to 4 bases and at J to 0 bases, leaving 13 bases not matched to a gene.

The genes are TRBV7-8 and TRBJ2-1, with TRBD1 as a possible D gene (5 bases). Germline lookup yields CDR1 SGHVS and CDR2 FQNEAQ. Between the trimmed V and J ends, which lost 5 bases and 8 bases, there was a span of 10 bases. The CDR3 covers 12 residues. The DNA for the CDR3 is TGTGCCAGCAGCATGACAGCCGATGAGCAGTTCTTC. It encodes CASSMTADEQFF. Complete variable domain (other parts from reference TRBV7-8 and TRBJ2-1): GAGVSQSPRYKVAKRGQDVALRCDPISGHVSLFWYQQALGQGPEFLTYFQNEAQLDKSGLPSDRFFAERPEGSVSTLKIQRTQQEDSAVYLCASSMTADEQFFGPGTRLTVL.

At least ten counts were recorded for this clonotype. In DNA, the CDR3 is TGTGCCAGCAGCCACTCAGATACGCAGTATTTT. Amino acids: CASSHSDTQYF. The chain has TRBV4-2 and TRBJ2-3; the D is unclear. The CDR3 contains 11 residues. Trimming pared 3 bases from V and 4 bases from J, leaving 2 bases between. Germline V gene sequence: CDR1 LGHNA, CDR2 YNFKEQ.